The clone carrying this TCR beta chain was seen repeatedly, ten times or more. TCRdb re-clonotyped the PCR reads through MiXCR. The sample consists of roughly 65,000 clones, more than 13% of them appearing once. V was clipped by 1 base and J by 4 bases, with 16 bases between them. This CDR3 comprises 16 residues. CDR1 is MGHRA, CDR2 YSYEKL, per germline. Not a single patient had been given any form of treatment at any point before undergoing thyroid surgery. The entry originates in a study of metastatic and nonmetastatic thyroid tumors. Material for sequencing was blood. This TCR was sampled from a male donor with papillary thyroid cancer or a benign thyroid nodule (not recorded which). Some clones in this sample may be carry-over from other donors' samples. The rearrangement links TRBV4-1 to TRBJ1-1; D may be TRBD1 (5 bases). CDR3: CASSQGQGGLGTEAFF. In DNA form, the CDR3 reads TGCGCCAGCAGCCAAGGGCAGGGAGGGTTGGGCACTGAAGCTTTCTTT.